This T cell receptor (beta chain) was found in a study of blood T cell repertoires in COVID-19. The data were produced by immunoSEQ multiplex PCR, yet TCRdb's version contains in-frame clones alone and is incomplete. The sample contains over 250,000 clones, about four fifths of which appear only once. Within 2 weeks of study entry, exposed participants had contacted a PCR-confirmed or clinician-diagnosed COVID-19 case. The sequence derives from a man aged 40-50 years who had been exposed to COVID-19. The source material was PBMCs or T cells enriched from blood (not recorded which).

CDR3 sequence: CASSHPSGTGELFF. The CDR3 DNA follows: TGTGCCAGCAGCCACCCTAGCGGCACCGGGGAGCTGTTTTTT. The chain has TRBV3-1 (or the pseudogene TRBV3-2) and TRBJ2-2; 7 bases line up with TRBD2. CDR3 length: 14 amino acids. J gave up 4 bases and V 3 bases, and 2 bases lay outside the gene matches. The V gene's germline CDR1 is LGHDT and CDR2 YNNKEL (reference sequence).